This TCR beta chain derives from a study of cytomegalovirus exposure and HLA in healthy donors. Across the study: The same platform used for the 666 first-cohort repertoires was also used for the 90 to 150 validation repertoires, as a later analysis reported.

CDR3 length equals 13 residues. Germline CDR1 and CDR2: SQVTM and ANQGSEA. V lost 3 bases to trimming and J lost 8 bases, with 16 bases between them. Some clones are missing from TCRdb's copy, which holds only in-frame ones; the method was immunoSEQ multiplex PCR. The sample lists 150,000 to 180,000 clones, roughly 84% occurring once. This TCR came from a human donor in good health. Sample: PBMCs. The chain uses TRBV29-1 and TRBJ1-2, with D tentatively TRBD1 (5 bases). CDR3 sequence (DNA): TGCAGCGTTGAGGTACCGGGGGTTGAGGGCTACACCTTC. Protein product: CSVEVPGVEGYTF.